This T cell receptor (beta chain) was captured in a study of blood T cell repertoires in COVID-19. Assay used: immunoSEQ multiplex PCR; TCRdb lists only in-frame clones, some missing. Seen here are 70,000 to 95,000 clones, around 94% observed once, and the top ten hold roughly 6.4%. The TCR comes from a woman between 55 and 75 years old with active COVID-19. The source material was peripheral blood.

CDR3: CASSEGQGRTGELFF. DNA of the CDR3: TGTGCCAGCTCAGAGGGACAGGGGAGAACCGGGGAGCTGTTTTTT. V gene TRBV18 combines with J gene TRBJ2-2; 10 nucleotides line up with TRBD1. Germline-derived CDR1 and CDR2 are KGHSH and LQKENI. V was pared by 5 bases and J by 5 bases, with 5 bases of the junction left unmatched. There are 15 residues in the CDR3. The full variable domain, with the rest looked up from reference TRBV18 and TRBJ2-2, is NAGVMQNPRHLVRRRGQEARLRCSPMKGHSHVYWYRQLPEEGLKFMVYLQKENIIDESGMPKERFSAEFPKEGPSILRIQQVVRGDSAAYFCASSEGQGRTGELFFGEGSRLTVL.